The 12 T cell receptor beta chains below were found in one sample sequenced in a study of T cell repertoires in ileal Crohn's disease. Produced via immunoSEQ multiplex PCR; TCRdb's table is partial and in-frame only. The table lists fewer than 4,500 clones, about 80% of them singletons, with about 7% in the top ten. The sequenced sample consisted of ileal tissue. These receptors originate from an adult with Crohn's disease.

The CDR3 coding sequence is TGCGCCAGCAGTGAAGGGAGACGAGGGATCACAGATACGCAGTATTTT. It translates to CASSEGRRGITDTQYF. This chain links TRBV10-1 with TRBJ2-3; TRBD2 might be the D (5 bases). The CDR3 sequence is 16 residues long. The germline V and J ends were trimmed by 3 bases and 2 bases, with 15 bases remaining between them. Germline lookup yields CDR1 WNHNN and CDR2 SYGVQD (reference sequence).

The chain employs TRBV19 and TRBJ2-7; 9 bases line up with TRBD1. Trimming took 3 bases from V and 4 from J; bases not matched to a gene: 4. This CDR3 contains 14 residues. CDR1 LNHDA and CDR2 SQIVND come from the germline V gene (reference sequence). This CDR3 is CASSIAGTGYEQYF. The DNA of the CDR3 is TGTGCCAGTAGTATCGCGGGGACAGGGTACGAGCAGTACTTC.

The chain uses TRBV5-6 and TRBJ2-3; 11 nucleotides agree with TRBD1. J was trimmed by 0 bases and V by 4 bases; bases with no gene match: 7. The CDR3 length is 17 residues. The germline CDR1 and CDR2 sequences are SGHDT and YYEEEE. Here the CDR3 reads CASSHLRTGGSTDTQYF. The CDR3 nucleotides read TGTGCCAGCAGCCACCTCCGGACAGGGGGCAGCACAGATACGCAGTATTTT. The complete variable domain, with remaining parts taken from reference TRBV5-6 and TRBJ2-3, reads DAGVTQSPTHLIKTRGQQVTLRCSPKSGHDTVSWYQQALGQGPQFIFQYYEEEERQRGNFPDRFSGHQFPNYSSELNVNALLLGDSALYLCASSHLRTGGSTDTQYFGPGTRLTVL.

The chain links TRBV30 to TRBJ1-1; TRBD1 might be the D (6 bases). V shed 2 bases and J shed 6 bases, with 10 bases lying between them. Germline CDR1 reads GTSNPN; CDR2 reads SVGIG (reference sequence). This CDR3 is built from 12 residues. The CDR3 DNA sequence: TGTGCCTGGAGTTCCAGGGGTTCTGAAGCTTTCTTT. Encoded protein: CAWSSRGSEAFF. Together with reference TRBV30 and TRBJ1-1, the CDR3 gives the full variable domain: SQTIHQWPATLVQPVGSPLSLECTVEGTSNPNLYWYRQAAGRGLQLLFYSVGIGQISSEVPQNLSASRPQDRQFILSSKKLLLSDSGFYLCAWSSRGSEAFFGQGTRLTVV.

This sequence joins TRBV19 and TRBJ2-2; perhaps TRBD1 as D (6 bases). The CDR3 consists of 13 residues. Looked up from germline, CDR1 is LNHDA and CDR2 is SQIVND (reference sequence). V was trimmed by 5 bases and J by 7 bases, leaving 11 bases between them. The CDR3 here is CASSVRGGGELFF. The DNA of the CDR3 is TGTGCCAGTAGTGTCAGGGGTGGCGGGGAGCTGTTTTTT.

In its sample, this clone was seen a few times. J is TRBJ1-6 and V is TRBV6-5; D unresolved. The ends were cut back, 2 bases at V and 13 bases at J, with 12 bases in the middle. The CDR3 spans 13 residues. The germline V gene encodes CDR1 MNHEY and CDR2 SVGAGI. This chain's CDR3 is CASSYGQPQPLHF. DNA for the CDR3: TGTGCCAGCAGTTACGGGCAGCCCCAGCCCCTCCACTTT.

This clone was found once. The V and J genes are TRBV5-1 and TRBJ1-2; 7 positions match TRBD1. This CDR3 spans 14 amino acids. V lost 4 bases, J lost 4 bases, and 7 bases stayed unmatched. The V gene's germline CDR1 is SGHRS and CDR2 YFSETQ. The CDR3 is CASSTTGSLYGYTF. CDR3 coding DNA: TGCGCCAGCAGCACGACAGGGTCTCTCTATGGCTACACCTTC. Complete variable domain (other parts from reference TRBV5-1 and TRBJ1-2): KAGVTQTPRYLIKTRGQQVTLSCSPISGHRSVSWYQQTPGQGLQFLFEYFSETQRNKGNFPGRFSGRQFSNSRSEMNVSTLELGDSALYLCASSTTGSLYGYTFGSGTRLTVV.

The chain is built from TRBV10-1 and TRBJ2-7; TRBD2 matches at 8 bases. The CDR3 extends over 14 amino acids. V lost 3 bases to trimming and J lost 7 bases; unmatched junction nucleotides: 8. Germline CDR1 reads WNHNN; CDR2 reads SYGVQD (reference sequence). The CDR3, as DNA: TGCGCCAGCAGTGATGCGGGGGGCCTCCGGGAGCAGTACTTC. Protein: CASSDAGGLREQYF.

The rearrangement uses TRBV6-1 and TRBJ1-1; D may be TRBD1 (6 bases). The CDR3 sequence is 14 residues long. V lost 6 bases and J lost 3, with 14 bases in between. Looked up from germline, CDR1 is MNHNS and CDR2 is SASEGT. CDR3 DNA: TGTGCCAGCAGGTCCTTGACAGGTCACACTGAAGCTTTCTTT. Translated: CASRSLTGHTEAFF.

This clone was detected only once. The rearrangement uses TRBV4-1 and TRBJ1-5; D ambiguous. This CDR3 is 16 amino acids long. Trimming took off 0 bases at V and 5 bases at J, with 14 bases between the two ends. Looked up from germline, CDR1 is MGHRA and CDR2 is YSYEKL. The CDR3 protein is CASSQDLQSSDQPQHF. CDR3 DNA: TGCGCCAGCAGCCAAGATCTCCAAAGCAGCGATCAGCCCCAGCATTTT.

The chain links TRBV20-1 to TRBJ2-7; D is unresolved. V dropped 4 bases and J dropped 5 bases, with 9 bases sitting between them. Germline V lookup: CDR1 DFQATT, CDR2 SNEGSKA (reference sequence). CDR3 length: 11 residues. DNA for the CDR3: TGCAGTGCTATTCAGTTCCACGAGCAGTACTTC. This sequence encodes CSAIQFHEQYF.

The chain carries TRBV9 and TRBJ2-3, with 8 bases lining up with TRBD1. V shed 0 bases and J 7 bases; nucleotides not matched to a gene: 7. CDR1 is SGDLS and CDR2 is YYNGEE in the germline V gene. CDR3 length: 15 amino acids. The CDR3 DNA sequence: TGTGCCAGCAGCGTAGAGGCAGGGGGCCGAAATACGCAGTATTTT. This translates into CASSVEAGGRNTQYF.